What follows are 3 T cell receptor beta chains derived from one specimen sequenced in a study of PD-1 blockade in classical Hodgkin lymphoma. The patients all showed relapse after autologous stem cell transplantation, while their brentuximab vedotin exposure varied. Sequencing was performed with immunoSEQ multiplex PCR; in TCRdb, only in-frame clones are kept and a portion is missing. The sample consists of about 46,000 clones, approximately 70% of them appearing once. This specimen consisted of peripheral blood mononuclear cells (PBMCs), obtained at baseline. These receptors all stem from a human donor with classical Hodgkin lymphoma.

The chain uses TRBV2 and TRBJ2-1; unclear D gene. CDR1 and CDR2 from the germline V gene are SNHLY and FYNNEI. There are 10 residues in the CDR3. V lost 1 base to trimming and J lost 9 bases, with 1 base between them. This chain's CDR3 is CASSEGEQFF. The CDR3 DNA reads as TGTGCCAGCAGTGAAGGTGAGCAGTTCTTC.

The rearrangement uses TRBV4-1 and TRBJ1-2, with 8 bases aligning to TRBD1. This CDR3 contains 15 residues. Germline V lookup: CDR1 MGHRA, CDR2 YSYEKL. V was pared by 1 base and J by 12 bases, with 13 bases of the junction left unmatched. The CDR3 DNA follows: TGCGCCAGCAGCCAAGGGGACAGGAGAGCCCGGGAAAACACCTTC. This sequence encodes CASSQGDRRARENTF.

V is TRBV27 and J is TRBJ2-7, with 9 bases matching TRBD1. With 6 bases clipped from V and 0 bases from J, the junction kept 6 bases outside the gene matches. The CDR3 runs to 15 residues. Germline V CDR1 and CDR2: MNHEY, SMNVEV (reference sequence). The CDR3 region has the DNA TGTGCCAGCAGGGGCTGGACAGGGGACTCCTACGAGCAGTACTTC. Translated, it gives CASRGWTGDSYEQYF.